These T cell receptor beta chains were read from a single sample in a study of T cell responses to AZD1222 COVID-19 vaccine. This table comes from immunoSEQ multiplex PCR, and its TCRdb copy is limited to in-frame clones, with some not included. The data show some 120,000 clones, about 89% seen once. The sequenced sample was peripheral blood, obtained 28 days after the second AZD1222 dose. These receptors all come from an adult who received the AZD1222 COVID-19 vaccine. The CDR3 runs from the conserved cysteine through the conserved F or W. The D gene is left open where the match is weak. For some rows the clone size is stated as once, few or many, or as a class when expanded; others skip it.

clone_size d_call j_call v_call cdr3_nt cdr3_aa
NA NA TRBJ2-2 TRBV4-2 TGTGCCAGCAGCCCGCCGGGGCTCGGGAACACCGGGGAGCTGTTTTTT CASSPPGLGNTGELFF
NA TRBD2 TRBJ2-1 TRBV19 TGTGCCAGTAGTACCTACTCTAGCGGGAGGAGGAATGAGCAGTTCTTC CASSTYSSGRRNEQFF
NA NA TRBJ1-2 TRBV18 TGTGCCAGCTCGTCGGCAGGACAGAACTATGGCTACACCTTC CASSSAGQNYGYTF
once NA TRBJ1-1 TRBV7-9 TGTGCCAGCAGCTTATTTTTGAATAATGACCTGGTGAAGGCTGAAGCTTTCTTT CASSLFLNNDLVKAEAFF
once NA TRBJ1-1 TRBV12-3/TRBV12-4 TGTGCCAGCAGCCCTCAATACACTGAAGCTTTCTTT CASSPQYTEAFF
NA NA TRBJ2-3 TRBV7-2 TGTGCCAGCAGCCCGGACAGTTTGGGTACAGATACGCAGTATTTT CASSPDSLGTDTQYF
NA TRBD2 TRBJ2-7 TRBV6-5 TGTGCCAGCAGTTACTCGACTAGCGGGGAGTCCTACGAGCAGTACTTC CASSYSTSGESYEQYF
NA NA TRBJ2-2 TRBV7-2 TGTGCCAGCAGCTTAGGGTTCGGGGAGCTGTTTTTT CASSLGFGELFF
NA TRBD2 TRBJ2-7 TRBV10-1 TGCGCCAGCGGCAAAATAGCGGGGGCAGAATACGAGCAGTACTTC CASGKIAGAEYEQYF
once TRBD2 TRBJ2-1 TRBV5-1 TGCGCCAGCAGCTCCGGGACTAGCGGGAGTCTTGAGCAGTTCTTC CASSSGTSGSLEQFF
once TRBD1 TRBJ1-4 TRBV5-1 TGCGCCAGCAGCGAACAGGGGGGATGGGCTGAAAAACTGTTTTTT CASSEQGGWAEKLFF
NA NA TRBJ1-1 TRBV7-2 TGTGCCAGCAGCCGATCCGCAGGGGAAGCTTTCTTT CASSRSAGEAFF
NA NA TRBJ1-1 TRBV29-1 TGCAGCGTAGCAGGGCTGTTCAACACTGAAGCTTTCTTT CSVAGLFNTEAFF
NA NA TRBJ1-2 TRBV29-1 TGCAGCGCCACTGGGTTCCGGGGCCTAGCTAACTATGGCTACACCTTC CSATGFRGLANYGYTF
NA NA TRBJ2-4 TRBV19 TGTGCCAGTAGTGGTGGCGGGACCATGTCCAAAAACATTCAGTACTTC CASSGGGTMSKNIQYF
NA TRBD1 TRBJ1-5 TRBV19 TGTGCCAGTAGTATAGCTACAGGGGGCGCGTCGTGGCCCCAGCATTTT CASSIATGGASWPQHF
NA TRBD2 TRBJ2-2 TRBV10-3 TGTGCCATCAGTGAGTTGGCGGGGGTTACCGGGGAGCTGTTTTTT CAISELAGVTGELFF
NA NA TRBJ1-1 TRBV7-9 TGTGCCAGCAGCCACTCGGGACCCCTGGCTGAAGCTTTCTTT CASSHSGPLAEAFF
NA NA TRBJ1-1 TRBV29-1 TGCAGCGTTGAAGGGCAGAAGAACACTGAAGCTTTCTTT CSVEGQKNTEAFF
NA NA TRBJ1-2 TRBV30 TGTGCCTGGAGTAGGGGGAACTATGGCTACACCTTC CAWSRGNYGYTF
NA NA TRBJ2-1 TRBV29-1 TGCAGCGTTGAAATGCAGCTCAACAATGAGCAGTTCTTC CSVEMQLNNEQFF
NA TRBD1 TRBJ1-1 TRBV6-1 TGTGCCAGCAGTGAATGGGGACAGGGTACCACTGAAGCTTTCTTT CASSEWGQGTTEAFF
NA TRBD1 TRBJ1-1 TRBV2 TGTGCCAGCAGCGGACAGGGGACGATCACTGAAGCTTTCTTT CASSGQGTITEAFF
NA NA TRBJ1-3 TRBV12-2 TGTGCAAGTCGCTCCCCCGGCCCGAGGGCCCCACTCTCTGGAAACACCATATATTTT CASRSPGPRAPLSGNTIYF
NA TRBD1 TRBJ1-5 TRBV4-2 TGTGCCAGCAGCCAGACAGGGAGTAGCAATCAGCCCCAGCATTTT CASSQTGSSNQPQHF
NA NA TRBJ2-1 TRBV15 TGTGCCACCAGCAGAGATCTGGCCCTAGGTGAGCAGTTCTTC CATSRDLALGEQFF
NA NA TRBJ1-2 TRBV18 TGTGCCAGCTCACCGAGTCTCGAGGGAGGCTACACCTTC CASSPSLEGGYTF
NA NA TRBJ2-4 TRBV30 TGTGCCTGGTCAAGGCTACTAGCCAAAAACATTCAGTACTTC CAWSRLLAKNIQYF
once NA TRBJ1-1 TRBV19 TGTGCCAGTAGTATTGGAAGGACCACTGAAGCTTTCTTT CASSIGRTTEAFF
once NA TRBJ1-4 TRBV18 TGTGCCAGCTCACCATACGCGACAGAAGAAAAACTGTTTTTT CASSPYATEEKLFF
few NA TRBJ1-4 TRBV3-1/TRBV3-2 TGTGCCAGCAGCCAGAGAACAGGGTTAAGGGAAAAACTGTTTTTT CASSQRTGLREKLFF
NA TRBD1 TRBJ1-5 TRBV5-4 TGTGCCAGCAGTACAGGGGGCGGTCAGCCCCAGCATTTT CASSTGGGQPQHF
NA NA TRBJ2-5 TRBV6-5 TGTGCCAGCAGCCTGACTGAGCAAGAGACCCAGTACTTC CASSLTEQETQYF
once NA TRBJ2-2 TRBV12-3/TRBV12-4 TGTGCCACAAAAACCGGGGAGCTGTTTTTT CATKTGELFF
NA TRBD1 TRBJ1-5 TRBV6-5 TGTGCCAGCAAGGGGGGACAGGGCTACAATCAGCCCCAGCATTTT CASKGGQGYNQPQHF
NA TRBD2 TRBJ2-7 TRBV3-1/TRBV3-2 TGTGCCAGCAGACTAGCGGGAGGGCCGGGGGAGCAGTACTTC CASRLAGGPGEQYF
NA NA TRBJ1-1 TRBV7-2 TGTGCCAGCAGCTTCTATAAGGGGGCTTTCTTT CASSFYKGAFF
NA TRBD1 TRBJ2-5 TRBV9 TGTGCCAGCAGCCCCCACCAGGGGGCCCAAGAGACCCAGTACTTC CASSPHQGAQETQYF
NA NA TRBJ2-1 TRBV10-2 TGCGCCAGCAGTGAGTCTGGTGTTAGGCAGTTCTTC CASSESGVRQFF
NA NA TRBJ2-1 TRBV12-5 TGTGCTAGTGGTTCGGGGACGGTTAACAATGAGCAGTTCTTC CASGSGTVNNEQFF
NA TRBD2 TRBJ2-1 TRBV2 TGTGCCAGCAGAGGGGCGGGGGGCTCCTACAATGAGCAGTTCTTC CASRGAGGSYNEQFF
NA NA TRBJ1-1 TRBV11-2 TGTGCCAGCAGCCCGATCGACAGCTATGAAGCTTTCTTT CASSPIDSYEAFF
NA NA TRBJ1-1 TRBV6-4 TGTGCCAGCAGTGTAGCTGGGAACACTGAAGCTTTCTTT CASSVAGNTEAFF
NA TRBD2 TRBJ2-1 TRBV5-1 TGCGCCAGCAGCTTGCTCCCTAGCGGGGGGGCGGATGAGCAGTTCTTC CASSLLPSGGADEQFF
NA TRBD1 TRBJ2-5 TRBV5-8 TGTGCCAGCAGCTCAGACAGGGAAGAGACCCAGTACTTC CASSSDREETQYF
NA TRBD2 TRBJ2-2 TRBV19 TGTGCCAGTAGGTTAGCGGGGGGGCTATTTCAGTTCGACACCGGGGAGCTGTTTTTT CASRLAGGLFQFDTGELFF
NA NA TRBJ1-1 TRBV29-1 TGCAGCGTTTGGGACGGAGACACTGAAGCTTTCTTT CSVWDGDTEAFF
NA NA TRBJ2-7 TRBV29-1 TGCAGCGTTGGCAGGGACTCCTACGAGCAGTACTTC CSVGRDSYEQYF
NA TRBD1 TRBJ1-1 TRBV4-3 TGCGCCAGCAGCCAAGACCCTCCGGACAGGGTCACTGAAGCTTTCTTT CASSQDPPDRVTEAFF
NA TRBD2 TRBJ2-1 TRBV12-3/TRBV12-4 TGTGCCGTTAGCGGGAGAAGGTACAATGAGCAGTTCTTC CAVSGRRYNEQFF
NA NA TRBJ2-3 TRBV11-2 TGTGCCAGCAGCTCCATACGGGGACGCACAGATACGCAGTATTTT CASSSIRGRTDTQYF